This T cell receptor (beta chain) is from a study of T cell repertoires in cytomegalovirus infection. Study details: CMV infection together with matching HLA type was indicated by public TCR beta signatures. Findings and limits, study-wide: Summed public TCR beta family frequency identified CMV carriers bearing the relevant HLA. There were HLA-C-restricted CMV-specific TCR beta clonotypes dominating the ex vivo response.

MiXCR, run by TCRdb on the reads, gives a single entry per CDR3 protein. Of 250,000 to 300,000 distinct CDR3 sequences listed, more than 20% are singletons. This clonotype was recorded at least ten times. The antigen remains unidentified. V was clipped by 7 bases and J by 8 bases; unmatched bases: 13. CDR1 and CDR2 (germline): MDHEN, SYDVKM. The CDR3 is 15 residues long. The chain uses TRBV28 and TRBJ2-2; 7 positions agree with TRBD2. The receptor was derived from a human donor in good health (CMV status not recorded). Some clones in this sample may be carry-over from other donors' samples. Input material: PBMCs. The CDR3 loop reads CASKGWRERSGELFF. The DNA of the CDR3 is TGTGCCAGCAAAGGTTGGCGGGAGCGTTCGGGGGAGCTGTTTTTT.